What follows is one T cell receptor (beta chain) and its context. The repertoire was sequenced with immunoSEQ multiplex PCR; TCRdb's copy has only in-frame clones and lacks some. Of around 400,000 clones in the sample, roughly 88% are singletons; the top ten hold about 1.5%. Participants' reported clinical history set cohort assignment. A COVID-19 case had been met by exposed participants during the 2 weeks before study entry. The source of the sample is a study of blood T cell repertoires in COVID-19. This clonotype originated in a woman younger than 30 who had been exposed to COVID-19. Sequences were obtained from PBMCs or T cells enriched from blood (not recorded which).

The CDR3 region is CASSQYGGNTEAFF. In DNA, the CDR3 is TGTGCCAGCAGCCAATACGGGGGAAACACTGAAGCTTTCTTT. V and J are TRBV3-1 (or the pseudogene TRBV3-2) and TRBJ1-1; maybe TRBD1 (5 bases). The CDR3 runs 14 residues. The V end lost 2 bases, the J end lost 2 bases, and 9 bases lay between the germline ends. Germline V gene sequence: CDR1 LGHDT, CDR2 YNNKEL (reference sequence).